The clone carrying this TCR beta chain was observed many times. This entry comes from a study of blood T cell repertoires in COVID-19. Clones were read by immunoSEQ multiplex PCR, and TCRdb kept only the in-frame ones, dropping some. The repertoire consists of more than 200,000 clones, with over 75% occurring once and the leading ten covering 9.5% to 13%. V lost 4 bases and J lost 1, with 4 bases in between. The CDR3 sequence is 12 residues long. Looked up from germline, CDR1 is LNHDA and CDR2 is SQIVND (reference sequence). The sequence derives from a man aged 45-60 years with COVID-19, enrolled during active disease. The sample comprised peripheral blood. The chain couples TRBV19 to TRBJ1-1, with D unresolved. CDR3 amino acids: CASSRQNTEAFF. The CDR3 region has the DNA TGTGCCAGTAGTAGACAGAACACTGAAGCTTTCTTT.